The rows below give T cell receptor beta chains drawn from one sample of a study of blood T cells in healthy people across ages. One entry per CDR3 protein, called by TCRdb with MiXCR from the 5' RACE reads. The sample has around 1,900,000 distinct CDR3 sequences; around 40% are singletons. The sequenced material came from blood. Receptor source: a human donor in good health. The CDR3 runs from the conserved cysteine through the conserved F or W. A D gene is named only where the DNA matches it firmly. Clone size is shown for a subset of rows, as once, few, many or a class of expanded clone.

d_call,j_call,clone_size,v_call,cdr3_aa,cdr3_nt
TRBD1,TRBJ2-4,few,TRBV28,CASSLTGTGEANIQYF,TGTGCCAGCAGTTTAACCGGGACAGGGGAGGCAAACATTCAGTACTTC
-,TRBJ1-3,many,TRBV4-1,CASSPLGGVSSGNTIYF,TGCGCCAGCAGCCCACTGGGGGGGGTTTCGTCTGGAAACACCATATATTTT
-,TRBJ1-2,-,TRBV2,CASRYRVDYGYTF,TGTGCCAGCAGATACAGGGTGGACTATGGCTACACCTTC
-,TRBJ2-5,-,TRBV4-2,CASSQSRGADEETQYF,TGTGCCAGCAGCCAATCCCGAGGGGCAGACGAAGAGACCCAGTACTTC
-,TRBJ2-3,-,TRBV12-3/TRBV12-4,CASSFMSTDTQYF,TGTGCCAGCAGTTTTATGAGCACAGATACGCAGTATTTT
-,TRBJ2-1,few,TRBV12-3/TRBV12-4,CASSLPTQGTEQFF,TGTGCCAGCAGTTTACCAACCCAGGGTACTGAGCAGTTCTTC
-,TRBJ1-2,-,TRBV7-2,CASSLLRSLRGYTF,TGTGCCAGCAGCTTGCTCCGGTCTCTGAGAGGCTACACCTTC
-,TRBJ1-1,few,TRBV5-6,CASSLAETNTEAFF,TGTGCCAGCAGCTTGGCAGAGACGAACACTGAAGCTTTCTTT
TRBD1,TRBJ2-3,few,TRBV5-5,CASSEDRVTTDTQYF,TGTGCCAGCAGCGAAGACAGGGTGACCACAGATACGCAGTATTTT
TRBD1,TRBJ2-4,-,TRBV7-8,CASSLALWTGARIKNIQYF,TGTGCCAGCAGCTTAGCGCTTTGGACAGGGGCTAGGATTAAAAACATTCAGTACTTC